This TCR beta chain was sequenced during a study of cytomegalovirus exposure and HLA in healthy donors. Trimming took off 3 bases at V and 7 bases at J, with 10 bases between the two ends. The CDR3 is 12 residues long. CDR1 and CDR2 from the germline V gene are SGHAT and FQNNGV. It was with 60 Vbeta and 13 Jbeta primers that the PCR ran. The table came from immunoSEQ multiplex PCR; TCRdb's copy has only in-frame clones and leaves some out. The sample has 150,000 to 200,000 clones, about 85% seen once. Sample: PBMCs. The chain links TRBV11-2 to TRBJ2-7, with D tentatively TRBD2 (6 bases). This receptor was obtained from a man between 18 and 35 years old in good health and CMV-seropositive. The CDR3 spells CASSFGTPEQYF. As DNA, the CDR3 is TGTGCCAGCAGCTTCGGGACTCCGGAGCAGTACTTC.